The text below deals with one TCR beta chain. The entry originates in a study of blood T cell repertoires in COVID-19. Study-level background: The United States, Italy and Spain supplied acute and convalescent COVID-19 samples.

Between the trimmed V and J ends, which lost 3 bases and 7 bases, there was a span of 10 bases. There are 14 residues in the CDR3. Germline-derived CDR1 and CDR2 are LNHDA and SQIVND (reference sequence). Authors' methods: Reference gene primer amplification yielded estimated nucleated cell counts. Only in-frame clones appear in the TCRdb table, and some are missing; sequencing was by immunoSEQ multiplex PCR. Clonal size and the V and J genes are those of that table, whereas D and trimming came from the DNA. The sample lists around 210,000 clones; about 78% were seen once. Material for sequencing was peripheral blood. The receptor comes from a woman in her 70s with acute or convalescent COVID-19. V usage is TRBV19 and J usage is TRBJ1-6; D uncertain. CDR3 region: CASSMEVPNSPLHF. CDR3 in DNA: TGTGCCAGTAGTATGGAGGTTCCCAATTCACCCCTCCACTTT.